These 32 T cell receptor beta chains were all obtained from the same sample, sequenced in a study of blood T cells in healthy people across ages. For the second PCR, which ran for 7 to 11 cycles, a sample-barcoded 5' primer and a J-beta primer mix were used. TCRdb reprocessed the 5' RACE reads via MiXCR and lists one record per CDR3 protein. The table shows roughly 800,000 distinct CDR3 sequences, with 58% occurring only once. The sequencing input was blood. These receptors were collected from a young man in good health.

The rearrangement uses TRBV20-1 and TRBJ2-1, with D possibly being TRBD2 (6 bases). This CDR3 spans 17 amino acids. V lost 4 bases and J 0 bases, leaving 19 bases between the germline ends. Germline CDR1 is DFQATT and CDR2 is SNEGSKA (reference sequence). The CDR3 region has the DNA TGCAGTGCTACCGGGACGGAGGGAACTGTCTCCTACAATGAGCAGTTCTTC. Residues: CSATGTEGTVSYNEQFF.

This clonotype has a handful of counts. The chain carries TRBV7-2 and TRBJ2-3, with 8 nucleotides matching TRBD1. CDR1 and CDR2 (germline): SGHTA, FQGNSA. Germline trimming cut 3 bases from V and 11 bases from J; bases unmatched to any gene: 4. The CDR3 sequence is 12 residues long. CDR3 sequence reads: CASSLGQAKQYF. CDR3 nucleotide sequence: TGTGCCAGCAGCTTGGGACAGGCTAAGCAGTATTTT. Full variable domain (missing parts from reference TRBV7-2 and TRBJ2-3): GAGVSQSPSNKVTEKGKDVELRCDPISGHTALYWYRQSLGQGLEFLIYFQGNSAPDKSGLPSDRFSAERTGGSVSTLTIQRTQQEDSAVYLCASSLGQAKQYFGPGTRLTVL.

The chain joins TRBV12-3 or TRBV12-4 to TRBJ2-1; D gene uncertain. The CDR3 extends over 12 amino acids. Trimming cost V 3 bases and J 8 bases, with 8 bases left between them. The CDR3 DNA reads TGTGCCAGCAGTTTCAACCTCGATGAGCAGTTCTTC. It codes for CASSFNLDEQFF.

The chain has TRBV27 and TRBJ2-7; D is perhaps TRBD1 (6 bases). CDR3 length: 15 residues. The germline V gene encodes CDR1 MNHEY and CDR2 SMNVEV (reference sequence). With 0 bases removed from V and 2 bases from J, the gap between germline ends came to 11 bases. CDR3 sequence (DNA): TGTGCCAGCAGTTTATCGTTGGGGGCCACCTACGAGCAGTACTTC. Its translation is CASSLSLGATYEQYF.

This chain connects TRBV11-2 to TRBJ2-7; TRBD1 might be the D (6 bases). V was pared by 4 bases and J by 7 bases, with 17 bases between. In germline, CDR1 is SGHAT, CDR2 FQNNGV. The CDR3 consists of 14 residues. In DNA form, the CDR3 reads TGTGCCAGCAGCTCCGACAGGCTCCTGTGGGAGCAGTACTTC. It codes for CASSSDRLLWEQYF.

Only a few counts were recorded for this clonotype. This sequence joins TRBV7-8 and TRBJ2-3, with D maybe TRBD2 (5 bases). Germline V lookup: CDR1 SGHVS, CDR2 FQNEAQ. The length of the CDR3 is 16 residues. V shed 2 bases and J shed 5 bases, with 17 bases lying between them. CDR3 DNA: TGTGCCAGCAGCTTAAGTGCGCGGACGGGAAGAGATACGCAGTATTTT. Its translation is CASSLSARTGRDTQYF.

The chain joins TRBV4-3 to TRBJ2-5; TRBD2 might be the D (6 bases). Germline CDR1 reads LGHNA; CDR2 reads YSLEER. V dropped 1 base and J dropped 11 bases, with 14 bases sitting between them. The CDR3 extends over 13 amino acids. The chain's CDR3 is CASSQVSTGEQYF. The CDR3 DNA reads TGCGCCAGCAGCCAAGTGTCCACGGGGGAGCAGTACTTC.

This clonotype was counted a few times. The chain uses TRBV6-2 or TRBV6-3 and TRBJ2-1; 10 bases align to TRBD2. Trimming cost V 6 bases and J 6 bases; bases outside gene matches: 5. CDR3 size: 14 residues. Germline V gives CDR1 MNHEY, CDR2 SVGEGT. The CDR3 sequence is CASRLSGGGNEQFF. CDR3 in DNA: TGTGCCAGCAGATTGAGCGGGGGGGGCAATGAGCAGTTCTTC.

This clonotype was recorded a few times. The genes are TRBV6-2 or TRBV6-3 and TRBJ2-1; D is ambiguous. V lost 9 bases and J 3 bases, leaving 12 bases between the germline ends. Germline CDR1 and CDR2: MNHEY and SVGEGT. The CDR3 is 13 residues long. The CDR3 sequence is CASSERYYNEQFF. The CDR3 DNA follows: TGTGCCAGTTCGGAGCGTTACTACAATGAGCAGTTCTTC.

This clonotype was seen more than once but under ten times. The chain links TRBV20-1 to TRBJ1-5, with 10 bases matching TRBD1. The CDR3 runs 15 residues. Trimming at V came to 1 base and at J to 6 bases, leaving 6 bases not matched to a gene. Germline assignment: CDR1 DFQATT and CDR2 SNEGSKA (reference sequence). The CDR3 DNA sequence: TGCAGTGCTAGAGGTATGACAGGGGGCTCTCAGCCCCAGCATTTT. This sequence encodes CSARGMTGGSQPQHF.

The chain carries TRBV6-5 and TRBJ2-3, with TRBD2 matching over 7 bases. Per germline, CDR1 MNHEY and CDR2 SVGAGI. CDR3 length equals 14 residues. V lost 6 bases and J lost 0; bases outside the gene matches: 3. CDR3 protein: CASRLADSTDTQYF. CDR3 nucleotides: TGTGCCAGCAGGCTAGCGGATAGCACAGATACGCAGTATTTT.

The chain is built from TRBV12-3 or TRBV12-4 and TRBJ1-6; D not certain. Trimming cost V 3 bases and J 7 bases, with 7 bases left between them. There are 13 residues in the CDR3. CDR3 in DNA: TGTGCCAGCAGTTTCTACAGAAATTCACCCCTCCACTTT. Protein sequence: CASSFYRNSPLHF.

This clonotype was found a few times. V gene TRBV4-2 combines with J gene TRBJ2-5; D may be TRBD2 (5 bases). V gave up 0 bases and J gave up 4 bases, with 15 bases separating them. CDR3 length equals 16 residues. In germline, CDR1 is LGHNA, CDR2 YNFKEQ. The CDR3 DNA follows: TGTGCCAGCAGCCAAGAGACGCGGGTGATGGGAGAGACCCAGTACTTC. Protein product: CASSQETRVMGETQYF.

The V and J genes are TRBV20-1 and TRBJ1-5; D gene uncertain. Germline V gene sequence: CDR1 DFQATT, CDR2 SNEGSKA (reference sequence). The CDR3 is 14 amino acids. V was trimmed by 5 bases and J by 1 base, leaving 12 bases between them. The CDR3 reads CSASMAGSNQPQHF. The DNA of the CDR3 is TGCAGTGCTTCGATGGCGGGGAGCAATCAGCCCCAGCATTTT.

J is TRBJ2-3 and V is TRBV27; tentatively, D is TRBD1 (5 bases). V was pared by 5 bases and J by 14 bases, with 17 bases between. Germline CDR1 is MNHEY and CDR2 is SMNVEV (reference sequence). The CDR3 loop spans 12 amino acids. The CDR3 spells CASSPFPGKGYF. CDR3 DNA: TGTGCCAGCAGTCCTTTTCCAGGGAAGGGGTATTTT.

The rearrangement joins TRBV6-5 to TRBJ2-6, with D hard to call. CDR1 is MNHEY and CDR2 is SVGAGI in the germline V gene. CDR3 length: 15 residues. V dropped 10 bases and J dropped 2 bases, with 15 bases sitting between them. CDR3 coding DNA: TGTGCCACCATTTCAGCCCCCCCTGGGGCCAACGTCCTGACTTTC. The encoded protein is CATISAPPGANVLTF.

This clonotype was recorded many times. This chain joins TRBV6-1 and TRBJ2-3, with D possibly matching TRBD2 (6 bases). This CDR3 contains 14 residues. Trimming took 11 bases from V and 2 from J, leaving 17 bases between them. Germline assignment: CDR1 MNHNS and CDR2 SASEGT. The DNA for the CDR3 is TGTGCCGGAGACCGGGGAGGCGTCACAGATACGCAGTATTTT. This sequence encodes CAGDRGGVTDTQYF.

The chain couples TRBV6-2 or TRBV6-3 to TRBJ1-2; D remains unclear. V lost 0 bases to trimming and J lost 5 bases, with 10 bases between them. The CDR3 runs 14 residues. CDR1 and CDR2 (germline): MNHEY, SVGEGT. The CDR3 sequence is CASSYSGGDYGYTF. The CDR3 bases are TGTGCCAGCAGTTACTCCGGCGGGGATTATGGCTACACCTTC.

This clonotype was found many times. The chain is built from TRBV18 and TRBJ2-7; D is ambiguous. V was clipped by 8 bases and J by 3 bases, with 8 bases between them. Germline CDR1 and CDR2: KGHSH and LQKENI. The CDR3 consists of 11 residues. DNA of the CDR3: TGTGCCAGCAGCCCCGACTACGAGCAGTACTTC. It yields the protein CASSPDYEQYF.

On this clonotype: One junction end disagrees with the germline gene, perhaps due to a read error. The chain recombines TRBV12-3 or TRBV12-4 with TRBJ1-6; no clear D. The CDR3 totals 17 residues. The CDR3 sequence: CAGSYERRSSYNSPLHF. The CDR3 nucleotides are TGTGCCGGCAGTTATGAAAGACGGAGCTCCTATAATTCACCCCTCCACTTT.

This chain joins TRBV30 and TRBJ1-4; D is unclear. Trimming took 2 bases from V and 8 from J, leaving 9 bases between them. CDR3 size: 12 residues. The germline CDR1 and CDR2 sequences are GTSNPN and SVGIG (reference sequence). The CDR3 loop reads CAWSPSQEKLFF. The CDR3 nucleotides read TGTGCCTGGAGTCCCTCACAGGAAAAACTGTTTTTT.

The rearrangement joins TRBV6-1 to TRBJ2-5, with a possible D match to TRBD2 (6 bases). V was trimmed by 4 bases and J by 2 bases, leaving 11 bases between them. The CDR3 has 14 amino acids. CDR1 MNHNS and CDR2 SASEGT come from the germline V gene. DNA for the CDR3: TGTGCCAGCAGTGCGGGGACTCGTCAAGAGACCCAGTACTTC. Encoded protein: CASSAGTRQETQYF.

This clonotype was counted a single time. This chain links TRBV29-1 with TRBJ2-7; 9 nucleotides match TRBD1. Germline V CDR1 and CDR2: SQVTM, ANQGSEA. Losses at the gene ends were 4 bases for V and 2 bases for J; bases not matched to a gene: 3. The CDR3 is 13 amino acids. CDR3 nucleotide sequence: TGCAGCGTTGGGACAGGGGACGCCTACGAGCAGTACTTC. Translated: CSVGTGDAYEQYF.

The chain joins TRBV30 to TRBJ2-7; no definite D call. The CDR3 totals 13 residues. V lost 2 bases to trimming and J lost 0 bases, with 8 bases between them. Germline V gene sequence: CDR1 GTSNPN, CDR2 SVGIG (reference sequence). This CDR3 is CAWSPAVSYEQYF. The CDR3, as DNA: TGTGCCTGGAGTCCGGCAGTCTCCTACGAGCAGTACTTC.

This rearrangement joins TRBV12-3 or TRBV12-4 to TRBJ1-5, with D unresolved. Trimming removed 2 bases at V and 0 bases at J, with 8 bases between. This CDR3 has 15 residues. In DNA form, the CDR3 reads TGTGCCAGCAGTTTAAATGCAGCTAGCAATCAGCCCCAGCATTTT. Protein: CASSLNAASNQPQHF.

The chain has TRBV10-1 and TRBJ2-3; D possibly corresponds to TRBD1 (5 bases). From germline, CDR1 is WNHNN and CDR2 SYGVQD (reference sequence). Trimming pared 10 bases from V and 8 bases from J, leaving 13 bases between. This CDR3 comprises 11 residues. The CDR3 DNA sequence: TGCGCCACCCAAACAGGCTTTACGCAGTATTTT. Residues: CATQTGFTQYF.

CDR3 nucleotides: TGTGCCAGCAGGTCCCCCGGGAGGGACGAGCAGTACTTC. Its translation is CASRSPGRDEQYF. The V gene is TRBV7-2, the J gene TRBJ2-5; 8 bases agree with TRBD2. The DNA end favors TRBJ2-7, so the J call may be wrong. In germline, CDR1 is SGHTA, CDR2 FQGNSA. CDR3 size: 13 residues.

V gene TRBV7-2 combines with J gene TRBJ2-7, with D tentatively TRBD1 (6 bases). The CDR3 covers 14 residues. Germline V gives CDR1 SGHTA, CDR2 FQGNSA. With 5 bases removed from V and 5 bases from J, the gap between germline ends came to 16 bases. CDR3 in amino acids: CASSRRGSSHEQYF. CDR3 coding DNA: TGTGCCAGCAGCCGCAGGGGTTCGTCCCACGAGCAGTACTTC.

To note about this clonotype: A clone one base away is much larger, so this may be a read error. The CDR3 loop is CASSLATAGYPETQYF. The CDR3 DNA sequence: TGCGCCAGCAGCTTGGCCACTGCTGGGTACCCGGAGACCCAGTACTTC. V gene TRBV5-1 combines with J gene TRBJ2-5; D remains unclear. V dropped 0 bases and J dropped 5 bases, with 17 bases sitting between them. The V gene's germline CDR1 is SGHRS and CDR2 YFSETQ. The CDR3 consists of 16 residues.

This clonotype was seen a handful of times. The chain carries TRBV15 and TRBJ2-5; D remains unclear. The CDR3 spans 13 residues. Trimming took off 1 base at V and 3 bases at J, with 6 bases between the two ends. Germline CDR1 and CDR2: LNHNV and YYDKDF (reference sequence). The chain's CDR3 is CATSRGREETQYF. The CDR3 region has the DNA TGTGCCACCAGCAGAGGTCGAGAAGAGACCCAGTACTTC.

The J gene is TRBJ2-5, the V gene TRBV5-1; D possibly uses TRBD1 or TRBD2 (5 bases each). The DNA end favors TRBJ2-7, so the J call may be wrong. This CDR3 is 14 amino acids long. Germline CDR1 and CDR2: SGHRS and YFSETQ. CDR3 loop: CASSAEGRTGEQYF. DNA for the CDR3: TGCGCCAGCAGTGCAGAGGGGCGGACCGGCGAGCAGTACTTC.

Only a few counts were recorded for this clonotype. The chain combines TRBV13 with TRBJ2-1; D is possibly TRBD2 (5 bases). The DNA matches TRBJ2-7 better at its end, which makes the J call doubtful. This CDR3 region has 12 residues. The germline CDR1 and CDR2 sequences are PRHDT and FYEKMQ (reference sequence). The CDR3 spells CASSSLSGEQYF. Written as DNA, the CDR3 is TGTGCCAGCAGCTCCCTTTCGGGGGAGCAGTACTTC.